This record concerns one T cell receptor (beta chain) sequence. The data were obtained in a study of blood T cell repertoires in COVID-19. The V gene's germline CDR1 is SEHNR and CDR2 FQNEAQ (reference sequence). V lost 6 bases and J lost 0, with 15 bases in between. The CDR3 is 17 residues long. Authors' analysis steps: From reference gene primer amplification, estimates of nucleated cell counts were derived. Sequencing used immunoSEQ multiplex PCR; TCRdb keeps in-frame clones, though not all of them. The D gene and trimming were derived from the DNA, and the V and J assignments and clone size from that table. The repertoire holds approximately 200,000 clones, with roughly 80% as singletons.

This chain joins TRBV7-9 and TRBJ2-6; D perhaps matches TRBD2 (5 bases). Sequenced material: peripheral blood. This TCR came from a human donor in a cohort sampled during active COVID-19. The CDR3 DNA reads as TGTGCCAGCAGGGCGTGGCGGGCCAGCTCTGGGGCCAACGTCCTGACTTTC. This sequence encodes CASRAWRASSGANVLTF.